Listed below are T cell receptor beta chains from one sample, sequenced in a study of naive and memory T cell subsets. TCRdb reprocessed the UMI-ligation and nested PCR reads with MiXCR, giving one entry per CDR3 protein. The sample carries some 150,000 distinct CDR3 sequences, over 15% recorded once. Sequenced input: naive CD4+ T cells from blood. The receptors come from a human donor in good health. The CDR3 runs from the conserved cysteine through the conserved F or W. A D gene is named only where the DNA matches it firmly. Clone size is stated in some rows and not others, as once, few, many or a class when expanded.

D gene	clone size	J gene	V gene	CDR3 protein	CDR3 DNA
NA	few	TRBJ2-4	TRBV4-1	CASSPPAQGRVWYIQYF	TGCGCCAGCAGCCCTCCGGCGCAAGGTCGGGTTTGGTACATTCAGTACTTC
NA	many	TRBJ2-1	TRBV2	CASRKDSNEQFF	TGTGCCAGCAGGAAGGACTCCAATGAGCAGTTCTTC
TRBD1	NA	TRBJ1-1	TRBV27	CASSLSIRGQAFF	TGTGCCAGCAGTTTATCAATCAGGGGGCAGGCTTTCTTT
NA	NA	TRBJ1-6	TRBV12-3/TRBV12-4	CASKGSNNSPLHF	TGTGCCAGCAAGGGCAGTAATAATTCACCCCTCCACTTT
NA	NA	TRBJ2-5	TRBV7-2	CASSLGSLRTAETQYF	TGTGCCAGCAGCTTAGGTAGCCTGAGGACGGCAGAGACCCAGTACTTC
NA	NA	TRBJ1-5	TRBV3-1	CASSQGSGSNQPQHF	TGTGCCAGCAGCCAAGGGTCGGGGAGCAATCAGCCCCAGCATTTT
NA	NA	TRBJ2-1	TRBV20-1	CSAEGASLREQFF	TGCAGTGCTGAAGGGGCTAGCCTTCGTGAGCAGTTCTTC
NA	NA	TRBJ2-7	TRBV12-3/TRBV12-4	CASSYTAPNREQYF	TGTGCCAGCAGTTATACGGCACCTAATAGGGAGCAGTACTTC
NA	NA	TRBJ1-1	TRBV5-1	CASSLGSPGTGTEAFF	TGCGCCAGCAGCTTGGGTTCCCCGGGGACGGGCACTGAAGCTTTCTTT
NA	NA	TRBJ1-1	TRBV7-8	CASSLGRLNTEAFF	TGTGCCAGCAGCTTAGGACGACTGAACACTGAAGCTTTCTTT
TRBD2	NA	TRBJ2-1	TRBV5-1	CASSLGSGRVGPWNEQFF	TGCGCCAGCAGCTTGGGGAGCGGGAGGGTTGGACCTTGGAATGAGCAGTTCTTC
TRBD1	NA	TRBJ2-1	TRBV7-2	CASSSWTGGNEQFF	TGTGCCAGCAGCTCCTGGACAGGGGGCAATGAGCAGTTCTTC
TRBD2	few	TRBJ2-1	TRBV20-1	CSAQPGTSGSNEQFF	TGCAGTGCTCAGCCCGGGACTAGCGGGAGTAATGAGCAGTTCTTC
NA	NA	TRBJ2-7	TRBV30	CAWSSRGEQYF	TGTGCCTGGAGTTCTAGGGGCGAGCAGTACTTC
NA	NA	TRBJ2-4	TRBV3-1	CASSPTPLQRALAKNIQYF	TGTGCCAGCAGCCCTACTCCCTTACAGCGGGCTCTAGCCAAAAACATTCAGTACTTC
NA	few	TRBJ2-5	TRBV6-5	CASSRGGIQETQYF	TGTGCCAGCAGCCGAGGGGGGATACAAGAGACCCAGTACTTC
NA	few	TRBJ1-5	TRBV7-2	CASSFDSRGSREQPQHF	TGTGCCAGCAGCTTTGACAGCCGGGGAAGTCGAGAACAGCCCCAGCATTTT
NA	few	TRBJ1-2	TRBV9	CASRRAGSLLNYGYTF	TGTGCCAGCCGTCGGGCGGGCAGTCTACTTAACTATGGCTACACCTTC
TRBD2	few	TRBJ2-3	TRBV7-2	CASSISGSRADTQYF	TGTGCCAGCAGCATTAGCGGGAGTAGGGCAGATACGCAGTATTTT
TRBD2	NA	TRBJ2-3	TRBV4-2	CASSLGRAGYTDTQYF	TGTGCCAGCAGCCTCGGTCGAGCGGGGTACACAGATACGCAGTATTTT
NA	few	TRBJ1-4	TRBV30	CAWTYDEKLFF	TGTGCCTGGACCTACGATGAAAAACTGTTTTTT
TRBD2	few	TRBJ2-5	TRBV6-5	CASRPLAGVSETQYF	TGTGCCAGCAGACCCCTAGCGGGAGTTTCTGAGACCCAGTACTTC